This T cell receptor beta chain was retrieved from a study of T cells in tuberculosis. Clones were read by immunoSEQ multiplex PCR, and TCRdb kept only the in-frame ones, dropping some. The profile covers around 49,000 clones, with more than 90% appearing a single time and over 1.1% taken by the ten largest. Time point noted: new active TB diagnosis, blood taken before or within 7 days of starting treatment. V shed 5 bases and J 5 bases; nucleotides not matched to a gene: 8. This CDR3 has 15 residues. Per germline, CDR1 SGHTA and CDR2 FQGNSA. The source material was PBMCs, sampled at tuberculosis diagnosis. The sequence came from an adult with tuberculosis. This sequence joins TRBV7-2 and TRBJ2-5; 10 bases map to TRBD1. The CDR3 region is CASSNRTGGRETQYF. The CDR3 DNA reads TGTGCCAGCAGCAACCGGACAGGGGGGCGGGAGACCCAGTACTTC. The entire variable domain, with the rest obtained from reference TRBV7-2 and TRBJ2-5, is as follows: GAGVSQSPSNKVTEKGKDVELRCDPISGHTALYWYRQSLGQGLEFLIYFQGNSAPDKSGLPSDRFSAERTGGSVSTLTIQRTQQEDSAVYLCASSNRTGGRETQYFGPGTRLLVL.